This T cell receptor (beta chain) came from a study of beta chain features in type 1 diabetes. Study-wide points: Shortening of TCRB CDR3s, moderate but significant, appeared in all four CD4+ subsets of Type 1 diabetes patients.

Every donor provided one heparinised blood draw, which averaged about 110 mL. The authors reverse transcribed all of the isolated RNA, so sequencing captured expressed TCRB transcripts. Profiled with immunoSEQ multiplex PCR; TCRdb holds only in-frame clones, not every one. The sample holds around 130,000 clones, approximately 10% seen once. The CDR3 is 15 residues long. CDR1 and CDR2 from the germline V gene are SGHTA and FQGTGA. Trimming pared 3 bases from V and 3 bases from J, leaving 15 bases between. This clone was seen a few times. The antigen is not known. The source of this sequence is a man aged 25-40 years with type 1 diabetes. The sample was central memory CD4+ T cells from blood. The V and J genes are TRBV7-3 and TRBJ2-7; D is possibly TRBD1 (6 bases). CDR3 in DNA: TGTGCCAGCAGCTTGGGCCTGACAGGCAACTACGAGCAGTACTTC. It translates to CASSLGLTGNYEQYF.